Given below is one TCR beta chain in context. Its antigen is not known. Germline V gives CDR1 SGDLS, CDR2 YYNGEE. The CDR3 has 15 residues. V lost 0 bases to trimming and J lost 7 bases, with 11 bases between them. The treatment here: roughly 19 received Ad26.COV2.S at low or high dose, single or two shots; several received placebo; per-sample allocation not given. The study sampled participants on day 63 after the first vaccine or placebo injection. Recruitment in Boston yielded a donor of adult age, 18-55 years. Only in-frame clones appear in the TCRdb table, and some are missing; sequencing was by immunoSEQ multiplex PCR. The sample lists 360,000 or so clones, around 86% seen once, with about 3% in the top ten. This entry is derived from a study of Ad26.COV2.S vaccination and SARS-CoV-2 variants. Broader study findings: Spike-specific TCR breadth was greater after Ad26.COV2.S than placebo.

The J gene is TRBJ1-6, the V gene TRBV9; D call uncertain. Here the sequenced sample was peripheral blood, taken in a trial of Ad26.COV2.S vaccine versus placebo. This sequence originates from a person between 18 and 65 years old who received the Ad26.COV2.S COVID-19 vaccine or a placebo. CDR3 coding DNA: TGTGCCAGCAGCGTAGACGTCAGTAGCAATTCACCCCTCCACTTT. It encodes CASSVDVSSNSPLHF.